This T cell receptor (beta chain) appears in the sequencing data of a study of blood T cell repertoires in COVID-19. This CDR3 is built from 16 residues. Trimming cost V 0 bases and J 5 bases, with 15 bases left between them. Looked up from germline, CDR1 is SGHNT and CDR2 is YYREEE (reference sequence). As processed by the authors: Cell counts per sample came from amplifying reference gene primers. Clones were read by immunoSEQ multiplex PCR, and TCRdb kept only the in-frame ones, dropping some. The V and J calls and clone size were taken over from that table, and D and trimming were inferred from the DNA. The data contain about 50,000 clones, over 70% of them singletons. This clone was recorded once.

Sequencing was done on a sample of peripheral blood. The gene calls are TRBV5-4 and TRBJ2-1; D perhaps matches TRBD2 (6 bases). The sequence was collected from a human donor with active COVID-19. The donor label of this sample is uncertain. The chain's CDR3 is CASSLAGAAGDNEQFF. CDR3 nucleotide sequence: TGTGCCAGCAGCTTGGCGGGAGCGGCTGGGGACAATGAGCAGTTCTTC. Full variable domain (outside the CDR3, taken from reference TRBV5-4 and TRBJ2-1): ETGVTQSPTHLIKTRGQQVTLRCSSQSGHNTVSWYQQALGQGPQFIFQYYREEENGRGNFPPRFSGLQFPNYSSELNVNALELDDSALYLCASSLAGAAGDNEQFFGPGTRLTVL.